This TCR beta chain comes out of a study of CD4 and CD8 cells across lung adenocarcinoma regions. TCRdb itself ran the PCR reads through MiXCR, one entry per CDR3 protein. In the table there are under 20,000 distinct CDR3 sequences, roughly half of which are singletons. Comment on this clonotype: Its ends do not fully match the called genes, so a read error is possible.

The germline V gene has CDR1 MNHNS and CDR2 SASEGT. The CDR3 spans 13 residues. Localized lung adenocarcinoma, a non-small cell lung cancer, affected the donors. This receptor was obtained from a female donor with lung adenocarcinoma. The CD4 and CD8 labels of this study may be unreliable. The chain employs TRBV6-1 and TRBJ2-3, with D possibly being TRBD1 (5 bases). Sequencing used CD8+ T cells from the center of a lung tumor. The DNA for the CDR3 is TGTGCCAGGGGGCTTTGTGGCAAAGATACTCAGTATTTC. Translating it yields CARGLCGKDTQYF.